Shown below are 5 T cell receptor beta chains from a single sample sequenced in a study of T cell responses to AZD1222 COVID-19 vaccine. Using immunoSEQ multiplex PCR, the repertoire was profiled, and TCRdb retains in-frame clones only, with some absent. Here the sample spans roughly 120,000 clones, 70% to 90% being singletons. Sample: peripheral blood, taken on day 0 of AZD1222 vaccination. Every receptor here comes from an adult in good health.

This clone was seen only a few times. V and J are TRBV12-3 or TRBV12-4 and TRBJ1-2; D gene unclear. Trimming pared 3 bases from V and 6 bases from J, leaving 11 bases between. The CDR3 runs to 13 residues. The CDR3 nucleotides are TGTGCCAGCAGTTTGGGCCCTGGGAATGGCTACACCTTC. Its protein is CASSLGPGNGYTF.

The V and J genes are TRBV3-1 (or the pseudogene TRBV3-2) and TRBJ1-3; D gene ambiguous. Trimming pared 2 bases from V and 3 bases from J, leaving 17 bases between. CDR3 length: 17 residues. CDR1 is LGHDT and CDR2 is YNNKEL in the germline V gene (reference sequence). As DNA, the CDR3 is TGTGCCAGCAGCCAAAGGGTACGGGATGGAGGTGGAAACACCATATATTTT. Translated: CASSQRVRDGGGNTIYF.

The chain couples TRBV9 to TRBJ2-2, with 8 positions matching TRBD2. The CDR3 is 19 residues long. After removal of 0 bases from V and 5 bases from J, the junction contained 15 bases not matched to a gene. Germline-derived CDR1 and CDR2 are SGDLS and YYNGEE. CDR3 bases: TGTGCCAGCAGCGTAGCTACGGGAGGGTACACCACCCGGACCGGGGAGCTGTTTTTT. This codes for CASSVATGGYTTRTGELFF.

The chain uses TRBV28 and TRBJ1-1; 7 bases align to TRBD1. V shed 5 bases, J shed 3 bases, and the junction held 3 bases outside the gene matches. Germline-derived CDR1 and CDR2 are MDHEN and SYDVKM. This CDR3 has 13 residues. The CDR3 here is CASSGDRDTEAFF. CDR3 in DNA: TGTGCCAGCAGTGGCGACAGGGACACTGAAGCTTTCTTT.

This chain links TRBV7-2 with TRBJ1-5, with D hard to call. The CDR3 extends over 13 amino acids. The V gene lost 0 bases and the J gene lost 9 bases, with 9 bases spanning the gap. Germline CDR1 is SGHTA and CDR2 is FQGNSA. The CDR3 loop is CASSLAGFPPQHF. In DNA form, the CDR3 reads TGTGCCAGCAGCTTAGCGGGTTTCCCGCCCCAGCATTTT.